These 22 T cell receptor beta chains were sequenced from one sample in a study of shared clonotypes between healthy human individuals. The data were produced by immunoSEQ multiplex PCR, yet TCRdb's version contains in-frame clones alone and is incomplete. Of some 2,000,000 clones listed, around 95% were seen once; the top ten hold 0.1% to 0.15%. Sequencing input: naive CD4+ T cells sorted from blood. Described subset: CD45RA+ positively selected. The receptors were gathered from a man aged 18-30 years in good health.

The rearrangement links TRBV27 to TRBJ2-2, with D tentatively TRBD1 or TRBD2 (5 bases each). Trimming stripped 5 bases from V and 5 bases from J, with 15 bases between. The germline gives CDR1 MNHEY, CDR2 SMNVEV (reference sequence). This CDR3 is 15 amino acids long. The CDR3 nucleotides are TGTGCCAGCAGTGACAGTTTACCGGGGACCGGGGAGCTGTTTTTT. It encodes CASSDSLPGTGELFF.

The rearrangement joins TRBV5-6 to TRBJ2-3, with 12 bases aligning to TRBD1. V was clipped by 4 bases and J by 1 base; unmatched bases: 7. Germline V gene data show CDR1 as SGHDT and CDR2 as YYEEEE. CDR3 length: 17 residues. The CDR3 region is CASSPGTGGIGTDTQYF. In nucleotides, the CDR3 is TGTGCCAGCAGCCCCGGGACAGGGGGCATCGGCACAGATACGCAGTATTTT.

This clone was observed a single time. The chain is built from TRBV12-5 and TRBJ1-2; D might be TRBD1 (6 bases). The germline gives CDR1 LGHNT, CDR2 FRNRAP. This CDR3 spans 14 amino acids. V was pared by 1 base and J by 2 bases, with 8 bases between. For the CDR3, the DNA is TGTGCTAGTGGTTTGGACAGGGAGAACTATGGCTACACCTTC. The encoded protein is CASGLDRENYGYTF.

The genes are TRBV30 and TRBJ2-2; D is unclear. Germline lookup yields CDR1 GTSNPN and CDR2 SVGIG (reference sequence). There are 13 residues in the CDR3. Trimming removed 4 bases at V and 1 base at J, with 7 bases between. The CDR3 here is CAWTVMNTGELFF. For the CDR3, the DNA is TGTGCCTGGACAGTGATGAACACCGGGGAGCTGTTTTTT.

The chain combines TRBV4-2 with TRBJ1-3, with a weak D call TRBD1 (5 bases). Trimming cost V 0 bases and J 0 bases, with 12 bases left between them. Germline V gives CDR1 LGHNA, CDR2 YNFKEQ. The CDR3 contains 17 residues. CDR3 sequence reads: CASSQDPTGSSGNTIYF. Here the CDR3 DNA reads TGTGCCAGCAGCCAAGATCCTACAGGTTCCTCTGGAAACACCATATATTTT.

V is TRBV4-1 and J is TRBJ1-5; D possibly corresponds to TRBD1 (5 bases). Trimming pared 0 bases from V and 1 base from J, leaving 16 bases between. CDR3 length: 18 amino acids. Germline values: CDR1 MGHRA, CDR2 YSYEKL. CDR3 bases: TGCGCCAGCAGCCAAGAGGAATTGGTAAGGGGAAGCAATCAGCCCCAGCATTTT. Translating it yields CASSQEELVRGSNQPQHF.

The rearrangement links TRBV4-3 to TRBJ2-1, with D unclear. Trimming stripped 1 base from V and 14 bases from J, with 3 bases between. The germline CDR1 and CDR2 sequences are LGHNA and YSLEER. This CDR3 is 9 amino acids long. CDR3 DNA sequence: TGCGCCAGCAGCCAAGTTAAGTTCTTC. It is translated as CASSQVKFF.

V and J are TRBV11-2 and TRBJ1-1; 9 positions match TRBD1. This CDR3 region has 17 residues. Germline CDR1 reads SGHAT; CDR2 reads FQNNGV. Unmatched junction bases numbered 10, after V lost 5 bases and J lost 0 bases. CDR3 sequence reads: CASSPRTGEIMNTEAFF. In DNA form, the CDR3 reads TGTGCCAGCAGCCCGAGGACAGGGGAAATTATGAACACTGAAGCTTTCTTT.

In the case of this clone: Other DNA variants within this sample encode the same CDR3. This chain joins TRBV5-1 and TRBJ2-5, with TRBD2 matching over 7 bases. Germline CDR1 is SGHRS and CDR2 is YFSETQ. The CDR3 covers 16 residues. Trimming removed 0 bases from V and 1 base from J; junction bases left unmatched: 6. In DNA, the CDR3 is TGCGCCAGCAGCTTGGCCGGGGGAGGGATCCAAGAGACCCAGTACTTC. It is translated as CASSLAGGGIQETQYF. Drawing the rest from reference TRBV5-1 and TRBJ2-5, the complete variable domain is KAGVTQTPRYLIKTRGQQVTLSCSPISGHRSVSWYQQTPGQGLQFLFEYFSETQRNKGNFPGRFSGRQFSNSRSEMNVSTLELGDSALYLCASSLAGGGIQETQYFGPGTRLLVL.

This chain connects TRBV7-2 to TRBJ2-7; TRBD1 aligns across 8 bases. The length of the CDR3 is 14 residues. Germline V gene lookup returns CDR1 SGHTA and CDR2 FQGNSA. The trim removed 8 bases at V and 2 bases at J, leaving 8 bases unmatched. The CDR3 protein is CASGRGTGPYEQYF. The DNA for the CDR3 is TGTGCCAGCGGTCGGGGGACAGGTCCCTACGAGCAGTACTTC.

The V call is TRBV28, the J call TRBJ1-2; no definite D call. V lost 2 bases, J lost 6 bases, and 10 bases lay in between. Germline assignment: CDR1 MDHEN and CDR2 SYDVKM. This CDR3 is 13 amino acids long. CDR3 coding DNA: TGTGCCAGCAGTTTAGTCCCTCCTGATGGCTACACCTTC. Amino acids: CASSLVPPDGYTF.

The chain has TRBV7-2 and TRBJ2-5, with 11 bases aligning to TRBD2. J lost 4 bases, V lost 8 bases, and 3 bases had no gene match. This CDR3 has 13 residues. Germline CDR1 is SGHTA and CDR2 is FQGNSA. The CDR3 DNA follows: TGTGCCAGCGCCCTAGCGGGAGGAGAGACCCAGTACTTC. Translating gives CASALAGGETQYF.

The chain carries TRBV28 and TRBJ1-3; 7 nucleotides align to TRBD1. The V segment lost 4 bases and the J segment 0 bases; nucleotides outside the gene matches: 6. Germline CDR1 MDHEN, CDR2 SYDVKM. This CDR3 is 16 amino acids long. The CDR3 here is CASSYPGTASGNTIYF. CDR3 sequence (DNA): TGTGCCAGCAGTTATCCCGGGACAGCCTCTGGAAACACCATATATTTT.

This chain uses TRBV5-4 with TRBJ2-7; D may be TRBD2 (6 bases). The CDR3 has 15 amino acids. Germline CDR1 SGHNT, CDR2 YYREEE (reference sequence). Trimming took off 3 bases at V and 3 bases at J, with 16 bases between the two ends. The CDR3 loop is CASSSRDSYVYEQYF. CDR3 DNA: TGTGCCAGCAGCTCCCGGGACTCATACGTCTACGAGCAGTACTTC.

CDR3 coding DNA: TGTGCCAGCAGCTTTCCAATTTGGGGGGACGCCGGGACACCTTCCTACGAGCAGTACTTC. This translates into CASSFPIWGDAGTPSYEQYF. The rearrangement uses TRBV28 and TRBJ2-7; D might be TRBD1 or TRBD2, each matching 6 bases. This CDR3 comprises 20 residues. V gave up 6 bases and J gave up 1 base, with 31 bases separating them. CDR1 is MDHEN and CDR2 is SYDVKM in the germline V gene.

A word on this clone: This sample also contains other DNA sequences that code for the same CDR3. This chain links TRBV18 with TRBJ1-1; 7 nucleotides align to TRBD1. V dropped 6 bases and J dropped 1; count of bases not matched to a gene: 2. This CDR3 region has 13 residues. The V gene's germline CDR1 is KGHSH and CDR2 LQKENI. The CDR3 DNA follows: TGTGCCAGCTCCTGGACAGGGAACACTGAAGCTTTCTTT. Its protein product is CASSWTGNTEAFF.

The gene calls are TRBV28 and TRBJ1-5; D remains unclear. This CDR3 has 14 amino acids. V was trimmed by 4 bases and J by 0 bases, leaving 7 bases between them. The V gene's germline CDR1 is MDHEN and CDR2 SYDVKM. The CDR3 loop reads CASSYGSSNQPQHF. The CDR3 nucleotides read TGTGCCAGCAGTTACGGGTCTAGCAATCAGCCCCAGCATTTT.

CDR3 region: CASKTGGPSNQPQHF. The CDR3 DNA reads TGTGCCAGTAAAACAGGGGGCCCTAGCAATCAGCCCCAGCATTTT. J is TRBJ1-5 and V is TRBV19; 9 positions agree with TRBD1. The CDR3 runs 15 residues. Germline CDR1 and CDR2: LNHDA and SQIVND (reference sequence). The V segment lost 7 bases and the J segment 0 bases; nucleotides outside the gene matches: 4.

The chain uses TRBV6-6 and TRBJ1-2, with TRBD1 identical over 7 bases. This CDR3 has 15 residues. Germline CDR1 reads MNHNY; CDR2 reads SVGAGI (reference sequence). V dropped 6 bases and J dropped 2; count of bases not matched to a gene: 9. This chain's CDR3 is CASRDTGVGNYGYTF. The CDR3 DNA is TGTGCCAGCAGAGATACAGGGGTTGGGAACTATGGCTACACCTTC.

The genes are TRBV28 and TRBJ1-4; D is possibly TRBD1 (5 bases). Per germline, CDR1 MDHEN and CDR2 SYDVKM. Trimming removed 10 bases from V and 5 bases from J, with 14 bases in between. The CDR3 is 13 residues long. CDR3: CAIGGFTNEKLFF. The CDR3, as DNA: TGTGCCATCGGGGGGTTCACAAATGAAAAACTGTTTTTT.

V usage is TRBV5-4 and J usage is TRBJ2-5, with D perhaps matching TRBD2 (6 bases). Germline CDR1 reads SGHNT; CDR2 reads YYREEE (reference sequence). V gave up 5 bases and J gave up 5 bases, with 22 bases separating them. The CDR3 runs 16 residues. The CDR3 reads CASRREDNLGGETQYF. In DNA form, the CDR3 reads TGTGCCAGCAGGCGAGAAGACAACCTTGGAGGGGAGACCCAGTACTTC.

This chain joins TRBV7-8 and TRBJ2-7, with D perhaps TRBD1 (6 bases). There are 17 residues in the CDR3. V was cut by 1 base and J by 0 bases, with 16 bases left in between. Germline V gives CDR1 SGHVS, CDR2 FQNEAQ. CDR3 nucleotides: TGTGCCAGCAGCTTAGGTTCTAAGGGGGTGAGCTCCTACGAGCAGTACTTC. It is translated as CASSLGSKGVSSYEQYF.